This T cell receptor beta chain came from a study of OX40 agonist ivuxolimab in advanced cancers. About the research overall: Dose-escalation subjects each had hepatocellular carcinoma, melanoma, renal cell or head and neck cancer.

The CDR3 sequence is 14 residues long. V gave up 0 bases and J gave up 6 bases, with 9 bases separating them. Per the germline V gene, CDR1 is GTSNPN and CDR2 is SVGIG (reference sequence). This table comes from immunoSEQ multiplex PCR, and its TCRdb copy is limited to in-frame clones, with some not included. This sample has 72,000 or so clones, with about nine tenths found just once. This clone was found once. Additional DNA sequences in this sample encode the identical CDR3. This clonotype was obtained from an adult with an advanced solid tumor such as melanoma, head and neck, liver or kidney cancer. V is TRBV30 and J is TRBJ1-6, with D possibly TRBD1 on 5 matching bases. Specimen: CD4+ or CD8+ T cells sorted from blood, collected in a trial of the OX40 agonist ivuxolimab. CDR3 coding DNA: TGTGCCTGGAGTGTAGGCCAGGGTAATTCACCCCTCCACTTT. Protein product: CAWSVGQGNSPLHF.